This record concerns one T cell receptor beta chain sequence. Its antigen is unidentified. A read error may produce the germline difference seen at one junction end. The PCR was carried out with 60 Vbeta primers and 13 Jbeta primers. Method: immunoSEQ multiplex PCR; TCRdb's copy keeps in-frame clones and lacks some. The sample lists almost 200,000 clones, approximately 85% occurring once. The data derive from a study of cytomegalovirus exposure and HLA in healthy donors. General study results and limits: Overall, under 200 TCR beta chains were annotated as cytomegalovirus-associated. The authors confirmed in vitro that a few CMV-associated chains were specific for CMV antigens.

Each donor was nominally healthy when sampled (though unrecorded immune exposures were likely). The clonotype was recovered from a woman in her forties or fifties in good health and CMV-seronegative. Sequenced input: PBMCs.

CDR3 bases: TGTACCACCAGCAGACAGGGGGAACCGACTCAGCCCCAGCATTTT. It is translated as CTTSRQGEPTQPQHF. The V and J genes are TRBV15 and TRBJ1-5; the match to TRBD1 covers 9 bases. The CDR3 has 15 residues. Per germline, CDR1 LNHNV and CDR2 YYDKDF (reference sequence). The variable domain in full, completed from reference TRBV15 and TRBJ1-5, reads DAMVIQNPRYQVTQFGKPVTLSCSQTLNHNVMYWYQQKSSQAPKLLFHYYDKDFNNEADTPDNFQSRRPNTSFCFLDIRSPGLGDTAMYLCTTSRQGEPTQPQHFGDGTRLSIL.